Sequencing of this T cell receptor beta chain was carried out in a study of blood T cell repertoires in COVID-19. At the level of the study: Samples taken during acute and convalescent COVID-19 were collected in the United States, Italy and Spain.

As handled by the study authors: Amplification from reference gene primers served as the basis for estimated nucleated cell counts. Repertoires were generated with immunoSEQ multiplex PCR, while TCRdb's copy carries only in-frame clones and drops some. D and trimming come from the DNA, and the V and J calls and clone size come from that table. The data hold over 150,000 clones, with around nine tenths observed a single time. Followed longitudinally, the Seattle patients had been enrolled during active infection. What was sequenced was peripheral blood. This TCR came from a man in his fifties with COVID-19, enrolled during active disease.

The CDR3 nucleotides are TGTGCCAGCTCACCCCCCGGACAGGGGGCGGAGAGCTACACCTTC. Its translation is CASSPPGQGAESYTF. The rearrangement joins TRBV18 to TRBJ1-2; 11 positions match TRBD1. This CDR3 has 15 residues. Germline lookup yields CDR1 KGHSH and CDR2 LQKENI. Trimming removed 3 bases from V and 9 bases from J; junction bases left unmatched: 9. Supplemented by reference TRBV18 and TRBJ1-2, the full variable domain reads NAGVMQNPRHLVRRRGQEARLRCSPMKGHSHVYWYRQLPEEGLKFMVYLQKENIIDESGMPKERFSAEFPKEGPSILRIQQVVRGDSAAYFCASSPPGQGAESYTFGSGTRLTVV.